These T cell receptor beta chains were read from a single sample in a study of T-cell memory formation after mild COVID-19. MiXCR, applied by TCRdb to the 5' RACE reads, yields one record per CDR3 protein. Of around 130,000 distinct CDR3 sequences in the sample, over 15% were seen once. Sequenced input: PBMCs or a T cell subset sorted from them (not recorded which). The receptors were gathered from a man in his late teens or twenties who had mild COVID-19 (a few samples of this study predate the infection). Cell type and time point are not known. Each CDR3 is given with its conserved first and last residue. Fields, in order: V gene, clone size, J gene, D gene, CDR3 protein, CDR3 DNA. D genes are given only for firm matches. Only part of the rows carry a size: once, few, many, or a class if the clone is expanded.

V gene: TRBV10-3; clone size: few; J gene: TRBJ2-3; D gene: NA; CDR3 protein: CAIRETGSSTDTQYF; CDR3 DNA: TGTGCCATCAGGGAGACAGGAAGTAGCACAGATACGCAGTATTTT
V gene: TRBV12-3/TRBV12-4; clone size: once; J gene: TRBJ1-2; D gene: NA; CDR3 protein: CASSFSGSSKGYTF; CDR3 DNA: TGTGCCAGCAGTTTCTCAGGGAGCTCTAAGGGCTACACCTTC
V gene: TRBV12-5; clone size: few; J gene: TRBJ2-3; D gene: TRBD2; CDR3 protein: CASALGLAGRTDTQYF; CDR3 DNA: TGTGCTAGTGCCCTCGGACTAGCGGGGCGCACAGATACGCAGTATTTT
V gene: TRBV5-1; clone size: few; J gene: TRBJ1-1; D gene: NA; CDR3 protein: CASSLPSGARGTEAFF; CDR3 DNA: TGCGCCAGCAGCCTACCCTCAGGGGCCCGGGGCACTGAAGCTTTCTTT
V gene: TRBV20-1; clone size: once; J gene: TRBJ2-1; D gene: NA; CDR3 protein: CSQAPDRDSYNEQFF; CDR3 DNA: TGCAGCCAGGCCCCGGACAGAGACTCCTACAATGAGCAGTTCTTC
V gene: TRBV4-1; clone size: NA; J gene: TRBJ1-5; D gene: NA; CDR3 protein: CASSQISTAHNQPQHF; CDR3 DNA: TGCGCCAGCAGCCAAATATCCACAGCCCACAATCAGCCCCAGCATTTT
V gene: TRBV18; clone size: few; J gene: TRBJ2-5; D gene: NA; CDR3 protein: CASSPQGPETQYF; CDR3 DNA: TGTGCCAGCTCACCACAGGGTCCAGAGACCCAGTACTTC
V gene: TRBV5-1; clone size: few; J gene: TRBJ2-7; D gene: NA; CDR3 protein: CASSNGGAGYEQYF; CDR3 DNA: TGCGCCAGCAGCAACGGGGGAGCTGGATACGAGCAGTACTTC
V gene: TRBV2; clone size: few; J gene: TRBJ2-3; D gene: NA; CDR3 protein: CASRGHPRDTQYF; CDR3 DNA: TGTGCCAGCCGCGGCCACCCCCGGGATACGCAGTATTTT
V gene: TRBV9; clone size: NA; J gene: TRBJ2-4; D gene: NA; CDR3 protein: CASSPRGQRRNIQYF; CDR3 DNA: TGTGCCAGCAGCCCCCGTGGACAGAGGAGAAACATTCAGTACTTC
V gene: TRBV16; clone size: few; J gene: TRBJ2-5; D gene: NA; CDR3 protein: CASSQAPLRGTQYF; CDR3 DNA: TGTGCCAGCAGCCAAGCTCCCCTCCGTGGGACCCAGTACTTC
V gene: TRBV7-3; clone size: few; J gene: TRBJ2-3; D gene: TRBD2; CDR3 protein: CASSPRGGSNTHTQYF; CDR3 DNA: TGTGCCAGCAGCCCCCGGGGGGGCTCCAACACACATACGCAGTATTTT
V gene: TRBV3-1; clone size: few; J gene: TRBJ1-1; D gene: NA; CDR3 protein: CASRSGEGMTEAFF; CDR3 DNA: TGTGCCAGCCGGTCAGGGGAGGGGATGACTGAAGCTTTCTTT
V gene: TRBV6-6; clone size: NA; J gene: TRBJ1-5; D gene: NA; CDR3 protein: CASSYQYEGGRQPQHF; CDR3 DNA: TGTGCCAGCAGTTACCAGTACGAAGGGGGGAGACAGCCCCAGCATTTT
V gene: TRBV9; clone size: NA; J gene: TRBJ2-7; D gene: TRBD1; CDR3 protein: CASSVEGTGYNEQYF; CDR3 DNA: TGTGCCAGCAGCGTAGAGGGGACAGGGTACAACGAGCAGTACTTC
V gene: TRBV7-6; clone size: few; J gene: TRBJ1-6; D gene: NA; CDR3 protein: CASSLSDRQTYSPLHF; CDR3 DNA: TGTGCCAGCAGCCTCAGCGACAGGCAAACGTATTCACCCCTCCACTTT
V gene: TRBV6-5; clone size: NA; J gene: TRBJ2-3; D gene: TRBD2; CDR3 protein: CASSFGGGLVERQYF; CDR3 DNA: TGTGCCAGCAGTTTCGGGGGAGGACTAGTCGAAAGACAGTATTTT
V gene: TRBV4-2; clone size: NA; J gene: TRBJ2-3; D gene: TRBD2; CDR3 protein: CASSSWTSGGTDTQYF; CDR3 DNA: TGTGCCAGCAGTTCCTGGACTAGCGGGGGCACAGATACGCAGTATTTT
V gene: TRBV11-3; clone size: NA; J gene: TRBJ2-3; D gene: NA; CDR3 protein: CASSYGGDTQYF; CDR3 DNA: TGTGCCAGCAGCTACGGGGGCGATACGCAGTATTTT
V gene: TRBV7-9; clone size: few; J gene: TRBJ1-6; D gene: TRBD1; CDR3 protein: CASRRPTGADYNSPLHF; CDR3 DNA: TGTGCCAGCCGCCGCCCCACAGGGGCCGACTATAATTCACCCCTCCACTTT
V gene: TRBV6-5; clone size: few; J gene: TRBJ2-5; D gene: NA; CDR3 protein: CASSYSHGTVQETQYF; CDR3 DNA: TGTGCCAGCAGTTACTCTCACGGGACGGTCCAAGAGACCCAGTACTTC
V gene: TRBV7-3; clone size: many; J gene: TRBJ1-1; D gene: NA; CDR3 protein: CASSLYSHTEAFF; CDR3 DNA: TGTGCCAGCAGCTTATACAGCCACACTGAAGCTTTCTTT
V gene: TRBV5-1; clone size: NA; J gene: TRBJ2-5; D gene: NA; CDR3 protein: CASNKTQYF; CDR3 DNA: TGCGCCAGCAATAAGACCCAGTACTTC
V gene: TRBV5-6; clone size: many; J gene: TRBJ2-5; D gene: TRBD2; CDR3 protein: CASSPRTSVETQYF; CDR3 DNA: TGTGCCAGCAGTCCCCGGACTAGCGTCGAGACCCAGTACTTC
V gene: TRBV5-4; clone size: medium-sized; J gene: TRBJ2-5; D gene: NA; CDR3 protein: CASSLRETQYF; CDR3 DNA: TGTGCCAGCAGCCTAAGAGAGACCCAGTACTTC
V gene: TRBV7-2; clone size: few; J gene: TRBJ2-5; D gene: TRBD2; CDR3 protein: CASSSGLAQQETQYF; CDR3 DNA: TGTGCCAGCAGCTCGGGACTAGCTCAACAAGAGACCCAGTACTTC
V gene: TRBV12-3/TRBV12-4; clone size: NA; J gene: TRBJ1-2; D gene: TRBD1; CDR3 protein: CASSRQGVEGYTF; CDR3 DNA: TGTGCCAGCAGTCGACAGGGGGTGGAGGGCTACACCTTC
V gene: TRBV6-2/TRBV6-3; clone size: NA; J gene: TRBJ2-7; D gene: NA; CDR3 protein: CASTDGAGLNYEQYF; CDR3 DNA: TGTGCCAGCACCGACGGGGCAGGCCTCAACTACGAGCAGTACTTC
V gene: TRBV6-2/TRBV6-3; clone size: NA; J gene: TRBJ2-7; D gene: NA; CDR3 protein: CASSYSWTEGLEQYF; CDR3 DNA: TGTGCCAGCAGTTACTCGTGGACGGAAGGACTCGAGCAGTACTTC
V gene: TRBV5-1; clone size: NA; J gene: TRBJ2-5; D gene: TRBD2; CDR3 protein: CASSLAQGLGETQYF; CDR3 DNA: TGCGCCAGCAGCTTGGCCCAGGGACTAGGAGAGACCCAGTACTTC
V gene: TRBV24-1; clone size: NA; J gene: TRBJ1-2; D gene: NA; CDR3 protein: CATQTNGALDGYTF; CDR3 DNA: TGTGCCACTCAGACCAACGGGGCCTTGGATGGCTACACCTTC
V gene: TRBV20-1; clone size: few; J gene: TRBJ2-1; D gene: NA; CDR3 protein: CSASPRRGASNEQFF; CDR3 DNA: TGCAGTGCTAGCCCCCGACGAGGGGCCAGCAATGAGCAGTTCTTC
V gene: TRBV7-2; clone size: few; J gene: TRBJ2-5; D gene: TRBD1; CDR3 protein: CASSLGDREQETQYF; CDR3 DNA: TGTGCCAGCAGCTTAGGGGACAGAGAACAAGAGACCCAGTACTTC
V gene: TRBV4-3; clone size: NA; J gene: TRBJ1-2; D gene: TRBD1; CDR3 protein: CASSFQGAYGYTF; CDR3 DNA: TGCGCCAGCAGTTTTCAGGGGGCCTATGGCTACACCTTC
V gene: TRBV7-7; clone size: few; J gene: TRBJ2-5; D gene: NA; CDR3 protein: CASSPVEGAQYQETQYF; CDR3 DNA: TGTGCCAGCAGCCCCGTAGAAGGAGCACAGTACCAAGAGACCCAGTACTTC
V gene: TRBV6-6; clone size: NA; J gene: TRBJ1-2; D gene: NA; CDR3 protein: CASSYRGGSPKGYTF; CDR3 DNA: TGTGCCAGCAGTTACCGTGGTGGGTCGCCGAAGGGCTACACCTTC
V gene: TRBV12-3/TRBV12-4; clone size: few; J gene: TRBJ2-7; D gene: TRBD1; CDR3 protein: CASSSPGQGIYEQYF; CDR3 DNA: TGTGCCAGCAGTAGTCCGGGACAGGGGATCTACGAGCAGTACTTC
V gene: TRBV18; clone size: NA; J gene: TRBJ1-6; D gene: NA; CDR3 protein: CASSPPPVGGMALHF; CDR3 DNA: TGTGCCAGCTCACCACCGCCGGTCGGGGGTATGGCCCTCCACTTT
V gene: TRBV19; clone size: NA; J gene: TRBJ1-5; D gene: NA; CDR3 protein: CASSIGLQPQHF; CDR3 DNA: TGTGCCAGTAGTATTGGGCTACAGCCCCAGCATTTT
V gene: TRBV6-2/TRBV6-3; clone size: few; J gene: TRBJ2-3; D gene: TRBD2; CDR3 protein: CASKASGTDTQYF; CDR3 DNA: TGTGCCAGCAAGGCTAGCGGGACAGATACGCAGTATTTT
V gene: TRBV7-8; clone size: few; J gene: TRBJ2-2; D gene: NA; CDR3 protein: CASSPSDFGSGELFF; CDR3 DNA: TGTGCCAGCAGCCCCTCGGACTTCGGGTCCGGGGAGCTGTTTTTT
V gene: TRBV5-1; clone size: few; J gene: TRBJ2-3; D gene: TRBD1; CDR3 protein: CASSGGQGAPSTDTQYF; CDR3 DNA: TGCGCCAGCAGCGGAGGACAGGGGGCGCCGAGCACAGATACGCAGTATTTT
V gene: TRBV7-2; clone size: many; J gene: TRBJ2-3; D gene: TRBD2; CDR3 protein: CASSLSGGNTDTQYF; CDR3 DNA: TGTGCCAGCAGCTTAAGCGGGGGGAACACAGATACGCAGTATTTT
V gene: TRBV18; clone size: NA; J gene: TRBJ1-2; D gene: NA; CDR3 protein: CASSPRAGGGYTF; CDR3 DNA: TGTGCCAGCTCACCAAGGGCAGGAGGCGGCTACACCTTC
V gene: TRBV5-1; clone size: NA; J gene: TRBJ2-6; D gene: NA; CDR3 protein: CASSLTVAGANVLTF; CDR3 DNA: TGCGCCAGCAGCTTGACAGTTGCTGGGGCCAACGTCCTGACTTTC
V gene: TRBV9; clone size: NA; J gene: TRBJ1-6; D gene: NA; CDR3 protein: CASSPRWDSSYNSPLHF; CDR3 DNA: TGTGCCAGCAGCCCGAGGTGGGATAGCTCCTATAATTCACCCCTCCACTTT
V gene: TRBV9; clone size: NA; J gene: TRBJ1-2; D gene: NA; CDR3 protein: CASRDGALGYTF; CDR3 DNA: TGTGCCAGCAGGGACGGAGCTTTAGGCTACACCTTC
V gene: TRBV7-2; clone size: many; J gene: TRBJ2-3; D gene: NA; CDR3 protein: CASSLFGSTDTQYF; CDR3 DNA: TGTGCCAGCAGCTTATTTGGAAGCACAGATACGCAGTATTTT
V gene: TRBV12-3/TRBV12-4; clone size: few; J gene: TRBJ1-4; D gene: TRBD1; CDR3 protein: CASSEQGGLEKLFF; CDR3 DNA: TGTGCCAGCAGTGAACAGGGGGGCTTGGAAAAACTGTTTTTT
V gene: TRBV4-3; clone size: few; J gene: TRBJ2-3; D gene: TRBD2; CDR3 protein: CASSQGWAGVTDTQYF; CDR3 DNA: TGCGCCAGCAGCCAAGGGTGGGCGGGAGTCACAGATACGCAGTATTTT
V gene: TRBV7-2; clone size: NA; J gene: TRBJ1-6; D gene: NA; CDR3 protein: CASSPGTSGEPLHF; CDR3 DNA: TGTGCCAGCAGTCCCGGGACATCAGGCGAACCCCTCCACTTT
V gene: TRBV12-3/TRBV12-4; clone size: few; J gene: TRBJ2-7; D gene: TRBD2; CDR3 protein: CASSAAPGLSSYEQYF; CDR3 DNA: TGTGCCAGCAGTGCCGCCCCGGGACTAAGCTCCTACGAGCAGTACTTC
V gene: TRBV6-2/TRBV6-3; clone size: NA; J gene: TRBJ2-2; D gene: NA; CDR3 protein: CASSLVVPPGELFF; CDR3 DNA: TGTGCCAGCAGTTTGGTGGTTCCCCCCGGGGAGCTGTTTTTT